The table lists the clone carrying this T cell receptor (beta chain) with a few counts. Its antigen is unknown. This sample is part of a study of OX40 agonist ivuxolimab in advanced cancers. The wider study: Ivuxolimab, an antibody acting as an agonist of OX40 (CD134), was used to treat patients. General study findings and limits: Low normalized T-cell clonal expansion also characterized some of the nonresponders. Individuals who were partial responders at 0.1-3.0 mg/kg had clonal expansion that ranked among the lowest. Among expanded peripheral T cells, antigen specificity went undetermined.

The J segment lost 0 bases and the V segment lost 6 bases, leaving 4 bases of the junction unmatched. Germline V CDR1 and CDR2: SQVTM, ANQGSEA. The CDR3 loop spans 13 amino acids. Using immunoSEQ multiplex PCR, the repertoire was profiled, and TCRdb retains in-frame clones only, with some absent. The sample gives approximately 130,000 clones, 90% of which show up once; less than 1.1% is in the top ten. The source was CD4+ or CD8+ T cells sorted from blood, collected in a trial of the OX40 agonist ivuxolimab. This TCR derives from an adult with an advanced solid tumor such as melanoma, head and neck, liver or kidney cancer. The chain links TRBV29-1 to TRBJ1-2; 7 bases are shared with TRBD1. CDR3 sequence (DNA): TGCAGCGTGGGGGACAGCTCTAACTATGGCTACACCTTC. Translated, it gives CSVGDSSNYGYTF.